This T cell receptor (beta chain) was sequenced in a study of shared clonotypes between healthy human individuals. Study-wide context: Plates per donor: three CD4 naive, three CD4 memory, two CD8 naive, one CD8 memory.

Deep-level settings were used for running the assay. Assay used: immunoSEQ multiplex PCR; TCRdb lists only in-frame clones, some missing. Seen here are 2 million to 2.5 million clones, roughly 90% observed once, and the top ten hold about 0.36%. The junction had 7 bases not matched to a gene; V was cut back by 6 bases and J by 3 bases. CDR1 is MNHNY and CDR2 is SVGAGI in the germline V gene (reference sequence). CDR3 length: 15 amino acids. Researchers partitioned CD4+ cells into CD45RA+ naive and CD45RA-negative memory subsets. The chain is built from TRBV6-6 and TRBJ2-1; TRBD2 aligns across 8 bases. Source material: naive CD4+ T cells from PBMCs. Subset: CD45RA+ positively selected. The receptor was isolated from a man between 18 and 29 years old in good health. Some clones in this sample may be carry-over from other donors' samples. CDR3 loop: CASSPAGVGYNEQFF. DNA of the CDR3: TGTGCCAGCAGCCCAGCGGGAGTCGGCTACAATGAGCAGTTCTTC.